This T cell receptor beta chain derives from a study of blood T cell repertoires in COVID-19. TCRdb's copy holds only in-frame clones and misses some; the assay was immunoSEQ multiplex PCR. This sample carries more than 200,000 clones, less than 85% of them seen once, and the ten largest clones take approximately 2.5%. Germline CDR1 and CDR2: MNHEY and SVGAGI. V dropped 8 bases and J dropped 7 bases, with 9 bases sitting between them. The CDR3 spans 11 residues. The chain uses TRBV6-5 and TRBJ1-5; a possible D gene is TRBD1 (5 bases). The origin of this receptor is a woman aged 70-85 years with active or convalescent COVID-19. Input material: peripheral blood. This CDR3 reads CASGGRQPQHF. The CDR3 nucleotides are TGTGCCAGCGGGGGGAGGCAGCCCCAGCATTTT.